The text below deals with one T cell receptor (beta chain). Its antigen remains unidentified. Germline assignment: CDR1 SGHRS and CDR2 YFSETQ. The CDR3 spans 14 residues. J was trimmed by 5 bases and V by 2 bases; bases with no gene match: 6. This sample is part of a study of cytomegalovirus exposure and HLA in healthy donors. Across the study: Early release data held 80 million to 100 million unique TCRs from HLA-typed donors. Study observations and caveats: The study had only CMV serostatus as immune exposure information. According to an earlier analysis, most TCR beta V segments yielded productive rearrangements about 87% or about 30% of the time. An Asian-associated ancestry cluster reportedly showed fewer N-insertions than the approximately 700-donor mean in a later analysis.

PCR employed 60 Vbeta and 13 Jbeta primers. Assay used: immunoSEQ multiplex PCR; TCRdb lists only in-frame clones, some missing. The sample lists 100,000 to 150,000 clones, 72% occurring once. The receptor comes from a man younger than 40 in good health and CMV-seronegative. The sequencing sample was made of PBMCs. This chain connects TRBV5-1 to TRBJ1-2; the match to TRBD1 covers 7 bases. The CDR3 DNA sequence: TGCGCCAGCAGCTTCCGGGACAGCCCTTATGGCTACACCTTC. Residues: CASSFRDSPYGYTF.